The table lists the clone carrying this TCR beta chain with a count of one. This entry belongs to a study of blood T cell repertoires in COVID-19. Germline CDR1 SNHLY, CDR2 FYNNEI. This CDR3 is 11 amino acids long. The V end was cut by 7 bases, the J end by 7 bases, with 8 bases between. Profiled with immunoSEQ multiplex PCR; TCRdb holds only in-frame clones, not every one. The sample lists under 300,000 clones; 75% to 95% were seen once. The sequencing sample was made of PBMCs or T cells enriched from blood (not recorded which). This TCR came from a woman under 30 who had recovered from COVID-19. The rearrangement uses TRBV2 and TRBJ2-1; tentatively, D is TRBD2 (5 bases). This CDR3 is CASILGNEQFF. CDR3 coding DNA: TGTGCCAGCATACTAGGGAATGAGCAGTTCTTC.